This is a list of T cell receptor beta chains from one sample in a study of cytomegalovirus exposure and HLA in healthy donors. The protocol was immunoSEQ multiplex PCR, while the TCRdb copy is restricted to in-frame clones and leaves out a portion. Found here are approximately 64,000 clones, around nine tenths of them singletons; the top ten hold about 1.5%. Sequencing was done on a sample of PBMCs. The receptor set was obtained from a woman younger than 30 in good health and CMV-seronegative. CDR3s include the opening cysteine and the closing phenylalanine or tryptophan. Fields, in order: clone size, V gene, J gene, D gene, CDR3 DNA, CDR3 protein. D genes are given only for firm matches. Clone size is not always given. Where it is, it says once, few, many or a class for expanded clones.

-	TRBV9	TRBJ2-7	TRBD2	TGTGCCAGCAGCGGGGGGACTAGCGGGCGGACTTACGAGCAGTACTTC	CASSGGTSGRTYEQYF
few	TRBV7-2	TRBJ1-5	-	TGTGCCAGCAGCTTAGGGACATCTCGGGTCGGTCAGCCCCAGCATTTT	CASSLGTSRVGQPQHF
-	TRBV29-1	TRBJ1-1	-	TGCAGCGTTGGGGCGGCAGGGGCGGGAGCTTTCTTT	CSVGAAGAGAFF
-	TRBV9	TRBJ2-3	TRBD2	TGTGCCAGCAGCGTTAGGATCGGCGGGAGGGGCATAGATACGCAGTATTTT	CASSVRIGGRGIDTQYF
once	TRBV19	TRBJ1-3	-	TGTGCCAGTAATGGGCTATCCGGAAACACCATATATTTT	CASNGLSGNTIYF
-	TRBV6-4	TRBJ2-7	TRBD1	TGTGCCAGCAGGGCGAGACAGGGGGATAACGAGCAGTACTTC	CASRARQGDNEQYF
-	TRBV5-1	TRBJ2-3	-	TGCGCCAGCAGCTTGGACATTCTTAGCACAGATACGCAGTATTTT	CASSLDILSTDTQYF
-	TRBV30	TRBJ2-3	-	TGTGCCTGGAGTGTATCCCTCGGCGGGTCCTCCGGCGATACGCAGTATTTT	CAWSVSLGGSSGDTQYF
-	TRBV5-6	TRBJ2-7	-	TGTGCCAGCAGCGCCGGACAATTTCGCGAGCAGTACTTC	CASSAGQFREQYF
-	TRBV5-1	TRBJ2-5	TRBD1	TGCGCCAGCAGCTGGGACAGACCCCAAGAGACCCAGTACTTC	CASSWDRPQETQYF
once	TRBV18	TRBJ2-3	TRBD2	TGTGCCAGCTCAGCTCTCTTAACTAGCGGAGACACAGATACGCAGTATTTT	CASSALLTSGDTDTQYF
-	TRBV6-5	TRBJ1-2	-	TGTGCCAGCAAATATGGACGGCGGGGGTTTGGCTACACCTTC	CASKYGRRGFGYTF
-	TRBV7-2	TRBJ1-4	TRBD1	TGTGCCAGCAGCTTAGTTGACAGGGTTGGCGAAAAACTGTTTTTT	CASSLVDRVGEKLFF
-	TRBV7-2	TRBJ2-7	TRBD1	TGTGCCAGCAGCCCTCACAGGGGGACCTACGAGCAGTACTTC	CASSPHRGTYEQYF
-	TRBV5-1	TRBJ1-3	-	TGCGCCAGCAGCTTGGAGGCCGGGAGCTCTGGAAACACCATATATTTT	CASSLEAGSSGNTIYF
-	TRBV7-3	TRBJ2-4	-	TGTGCCAGCAGCTCCGGGAGAGAGGGTAACATTCAGTACTTC	CASSSGREGNIQYF
-	TRBV30	TRBJ2-7	-	TGTGCCTGGAATCGACCAGGTACCTCCGAGCAGTACTTC	CAWNRPGTSEQYF
-	TRBV5-6	TRBJ2-7	-	TGTGCCAGCAGCTTGGGGACTCTTTACGAGCAGTACTTC	CASSLGTLYEQYF
-	TRBV30	TRBJ1-5	TRBD1	TGTGCCTGGAGGGAGGACAGGGATCAGCCCCAGCATTTT	CAWREDRDQPQHF
-	TRBV6-4	TRBJ2-7	-	TGTGCCAGCAGCAGGGACTACGAGCAGTACTTC	CASSRDYEQYF
many	TRBV27	TRBJ2-1	TRBD2	TGTGCCAGCAGACTGATAGCGGGAGCCTACAATGAGCAGTTCTTC	CASRLIAGAYNEQFF
few	TRBV2	TRBJ2-7	TRBD1	TGTGCCAGTGACGACGGGACAGCTAAGAAGTACGAGCAGTACTTC	CASDDGTAKKYEQYF
-	TRBV4-1	TRBJ2-7	-	TGCGCCAGCAGCCTCCCTACTTCAACCTACGAGCAGTACTTC	CASSLPTSTYEQYF
-	TRBV7-2	TRBJ2-1	TRBD2	TGTGCCAGCAGCTTAGCGGGAGGGTACAATGAGCAGTTCTTC	CASSLAGGYNEQFF
-	TRBV18	TRBJ2-7	-	TGTGCCAGCTCACAGGAGGGCCCAAAGTCCTACGAGCAGTACTTC	CASSQEGPKSYEQYF
-	TRBV29-1	TRBJ2-1	-	TGCAGCGCTGTGCAGGGGTTGCTTCACAATGAGCAGTTCTTC	CSAVQGLLHNEQFF
-	TRBV2	TRBJ2-3	TRBD1	TGTGCCAGCAGTGAAGAGGTGGGGACAGGGTGGTATTTT	CASSEEVGTGWYF
-	TRBV6-4	TRBJ2-3	TRBD2	TGTGCCAGCAGTCGGGAGGCTAGCACAGATACGCAGTATTTT	CASSREASTDTQYF
-	TRBV28	TRBJ2-3	-	TGTGCCAGTACTAAAACAGATACGCAGTATTTT	CASTKTDTQYF
-	TRBV7-2	TRBJ2-3	TRBD2	TGTGCCAGCAGCTTAGCTAGCGGGGTGCCAGATACGCAGTATTTT	CASSLASGVPDTQYF
-	TRBV7-3	TRBJ2-5	-	TGTGCCAGCAGCTCTTTTGGGGGGGCGATGGAGACCCAGTACTTC	CASSSFGGAMETQYF
-	TRBV28	TRBJ2-7	TRBD2	TGTGCCAGCAGTAATATAGCGGGAGGCACCTACGAGCAGTACTTC	CASSNIAGGTYEQYF
-	TRBV6-5	TRBJ2-5	TRBD1	TGTGCCAGCAGTTCTGGGGGACAGGGGAATTTAAGCCCCCAGTACTTC	CASSSGGQGNLSPQYF
-	TRBV6-5	TRBJ1-2	TRBD1	TGTGCCAGCAGGAGGACAGGGGAATATGGCTACACCTTC	CASRRTGEYGYTF
-	TRBV7-3	TRBJ1-1	-	TGTGCCAGCAGCTTAAACTCGGGTATATTTTCTGAAGCTTTCTTT	CASSLNSGIFSEAFF
-	TRBV5-1	TRBJ2-7	-	TGCGCCAGCAGCTTGGATGGCAGGACCTACGAGCAGTACTTC	CASSLDGRTYEQYF
-	TRBV19	TRBJ2-1	-	TGTGCCAGTAGTCCGTCAGGTATATCCTACAATGAGCAGTTCTTC	CASSPSGISYNEQFF
once	TRBV30	TRBJ2-5	-	TGTGCCTGGAGTCGTTTCCAAGAGACCCAGTACTTC	CAWSRFQETQYF
-	TRBV19	TRBJ1-2	-	TGTGCCAGTAGTAGGACAGATACTAACTATGGCTACACCTTC	CASSRTDTNYGYTF
-	TRBV6-4	TRBJ2-3	TRBD2	TGTGCCACCTCGCGAGCGGGGGGGGGCACAGATACGCAGTATTTT	CATSRAGGGTDTQYF
-	TRBV7-2	TRBJ2-5	TRBD2	TGTGCCAGCAGCCATGGGACTAGCGGGGGCCCGGTGAGAGAGACCCAGTACTTC	CASSHGTSGGPVRETQYF
-	TRBV7-2	TRBJ1-5	TRBD1	TGTGCCAGCAGCTTTGGGACAGGGGCCCCGCTAGGCAATCAGCCCCAGCATTTT	CASSFGTGAPLGNQPQHF